The text below deals with one T cell receptor (beta chain). This clone's antigen is unknown. Nothing much larger sits one base from this clone, and base qualities are not available. The record originates from a study of PD-1 blockade in classical Hodgkin lymphoma (dated by TCRdb to the early 2020s). For context, the study as a whole: Nivolumab dosing was 3 mg/kg intravenously every 2 weeks, continuing until either disease progression or unacceptable toxicity. The study used TCR beta sequencing and CyTOF to define a peripheral blood immune signature of response to PD-1 blockade in classical Hodgkin lymphoma. Here is what the overall study found, with its caveats: Baseline TCR diversity was reported as lower in newly diagnosed patients than in healthy donors, and lower still in relapsed/refractory patients. Patients starting nivolumab less than 1 year after ASCT had lower diversity and were excluded from later analyses to avoid confounding by immune reconstitution. Trial patients with a complete response had baseline diversity similar to that of newly diagnosed patients, while partial responders and progressors had significantly lower diversity. The study was limited to a single clinical trial cohort, and causes of repertoire differences, possibly disease activity or prior therapy, remained undefined. CD4+ but not CD8+ TCR diversity rose significantly by C4D1 (p=0.0027 vs p=0.16), most apparent in complete responders (p=0.02).

From the germline V gene, CDR1 is MGHRA and CDR2 is YSYEKL. V lost 0 bases and J lost 3 bases, and the count of bases not matched to a germline gene is 4. The CDR3 has 15 amino acids, counting the end cysteine and phenylalanine. CDR3 DNA is the only sequence kept; it has 45 bases, read in frame from the first base. Genomic DNA was isolated using the Qiagen DNeasy kit from unsorted PBMCs as well as from negatively selected CD4+ and CD8+ fractions. TCR beta CDR3 regions were amplified by immunoSEQ multiplex PCR using primers annealing to V and J segments. A synthetic immune receptor repertoire was used to minimize amplification bias, and remaining bias was computationally removed after sequencing. In the original analysis: Repertoire diversity was quantified as the Shannon entropy index using custom Python scripts. The unsorted, CD4+ and CD8+ repertoires were each analyzed separately, with the exception of combined analyses, where CD4+ and CD8+ sequences were merged in silico. Clonal expansion was defined as a frequency increase of at least 2-fold after treatment compared with C1D1, and clones undetected at baseline were assigned a pseudocount of 0.5. Clones with 0 or 1 copy at C1D1 were defined as singleton clones, while clones with 2 or more copies were defined as non-singleton clones. By matching protein sequences in sorted samples from the same patient, clones expanded in unsorted samples were annotated as CD4+, CD8+ or unknown. Diversity changes from C1D1 to C4D1 were tested in paired samples using Wilcoxon tests. This immuneACCESS table, as held by TCRdb, lists in-frame sequences with V and J called but not all clones. Of the missing ones, under half trace to an unresolved V gene in checked studies; the others have no known cause. The V and J calls and the clone size are those of that table, but D and trimming were determined from the DNA. The sample table lists tens of thousands of clones, more than 75% of them with a count of one. The top ten constitute 9.7% of the sample.

The time point tag for this specimen amounts to: cycle 1 day 1 (C1D1), immediately before nivolumab initiation. Every trial patient had relapsed following autologous stem cell transplantation, and prior brentuximab vedotin exposure was what differed among cohorts A, B and C. The trial cohort was composed of about 58 patients with relapsed/refractory classical Hodgkin lymphoma, for whom complete response, partial response or progressive disease was recorded as best overall response. Trial patients were treated with single-agent nivolumab in the multi-cohort phase II CheckMate 205 trial. Best overall response was determined by an independent review committee according to the 2007 International Working Group response criteria. Trial PBMCs were collected immediately before nivolumab initiation (C1D1) and during therapy at cycle 2 day 1 and cycle 4 day 1. After peripheral blood was drawn into 8 mL Vacutainer Cell Preparation Tubes, PBMCs were isolated by centrifugation and then cryopreserved.

The starting material was peripheral blood mononuclear cells (PBMCs), obtained at baseline. The V and J segments used are TRBV4-1 and TRBJ1-2; TRBD1 lines up with 7 middle nucleotides. The clonotype was recovered from a human donor with classical Hodgkin lymphoma. The nucleotides read TGCGCCAGCAGCCAAGATGGCAGGGGGGACTATGGCTACACCTTC. This gives the protein CASSQDGRGDYGYTF.